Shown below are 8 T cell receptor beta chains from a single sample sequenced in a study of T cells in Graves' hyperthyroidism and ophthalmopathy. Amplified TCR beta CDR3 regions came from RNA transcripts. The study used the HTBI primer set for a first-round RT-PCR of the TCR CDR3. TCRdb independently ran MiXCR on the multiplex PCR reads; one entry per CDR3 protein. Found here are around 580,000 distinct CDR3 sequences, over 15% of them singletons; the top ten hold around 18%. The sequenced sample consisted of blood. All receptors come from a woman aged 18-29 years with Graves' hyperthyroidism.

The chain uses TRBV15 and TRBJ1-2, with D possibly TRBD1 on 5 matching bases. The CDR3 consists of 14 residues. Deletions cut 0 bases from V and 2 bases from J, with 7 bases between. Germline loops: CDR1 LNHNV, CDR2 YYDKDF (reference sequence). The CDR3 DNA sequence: TGTGCCACCAGCAGAGATTGGGGGAACTATGGCTACACCTTC. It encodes CATSRDWGNYGYTF.

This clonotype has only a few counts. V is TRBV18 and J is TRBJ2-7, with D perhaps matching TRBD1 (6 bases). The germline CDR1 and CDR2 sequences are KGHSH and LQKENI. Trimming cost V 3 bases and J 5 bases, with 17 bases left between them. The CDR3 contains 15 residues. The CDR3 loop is CASSPSGQGSDEQYF. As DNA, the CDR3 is TGTGCCAGCTCACCGTCGGGACAAGGTTCTGACGAGCAGTACTTC.

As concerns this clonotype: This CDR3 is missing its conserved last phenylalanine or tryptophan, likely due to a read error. The CDR3 sequence: CASSRTGGVAFL. As DNA, the CDR3 is TGTGCCAGCAGCCGGACAGGGGGCGTAGCTTTCCTT. The J gene is TRBJ1-1, the V gene TRBV6-2 or TRBV6-3; TRBD1 matches at 11 bases. The germline gives CDR1 MNHEY, CDR2 SVGEGT. Trimming cost V 6 bases and J 10 bases; bases outside gene matches: 4. The CDR3 contains 12 residues.

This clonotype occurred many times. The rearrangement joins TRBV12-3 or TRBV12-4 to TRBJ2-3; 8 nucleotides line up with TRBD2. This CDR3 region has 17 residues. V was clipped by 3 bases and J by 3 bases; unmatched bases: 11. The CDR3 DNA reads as TGTGCCAGCAGTTTTGGACGAGCGGGGGCAGAAACAGATACGCAGTATTTT. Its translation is CASSFGRAGAETDTQYF.

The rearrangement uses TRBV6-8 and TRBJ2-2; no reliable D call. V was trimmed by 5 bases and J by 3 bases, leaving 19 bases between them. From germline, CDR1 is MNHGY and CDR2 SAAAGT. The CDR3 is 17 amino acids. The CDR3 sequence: CASSPVPKQRHTGELFF. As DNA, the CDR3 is TGTGCCAGCAGTCCCGTTCCAAAACAGCGCCACACCGGGGAGCTGTTTTTT.

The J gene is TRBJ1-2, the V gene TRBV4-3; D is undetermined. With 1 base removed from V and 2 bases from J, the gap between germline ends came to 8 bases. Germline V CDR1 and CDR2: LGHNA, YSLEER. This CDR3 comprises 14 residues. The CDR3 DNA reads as TGCGCCAGCAGCCAAGTGTGGAGGAACTATGGCTACACCTTC. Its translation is CASSQVWRNYGYTF.

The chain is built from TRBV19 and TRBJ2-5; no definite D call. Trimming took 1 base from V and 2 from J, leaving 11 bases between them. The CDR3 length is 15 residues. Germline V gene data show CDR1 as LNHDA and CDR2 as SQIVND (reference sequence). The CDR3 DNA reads TGTGCCAGTAGTATAGGGGCAGGAGAGCAAGAGACCCAGTACTTC. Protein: CASSIGAGEQETQYF.

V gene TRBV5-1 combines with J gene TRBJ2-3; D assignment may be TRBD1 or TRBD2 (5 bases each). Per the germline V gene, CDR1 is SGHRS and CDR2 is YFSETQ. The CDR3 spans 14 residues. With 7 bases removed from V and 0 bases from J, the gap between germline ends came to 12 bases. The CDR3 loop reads CASRGDPSTDTQYF. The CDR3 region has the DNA TGCGCCAGCCGTGGGGACCCCAGCACAGATACGCAGTATTTT.